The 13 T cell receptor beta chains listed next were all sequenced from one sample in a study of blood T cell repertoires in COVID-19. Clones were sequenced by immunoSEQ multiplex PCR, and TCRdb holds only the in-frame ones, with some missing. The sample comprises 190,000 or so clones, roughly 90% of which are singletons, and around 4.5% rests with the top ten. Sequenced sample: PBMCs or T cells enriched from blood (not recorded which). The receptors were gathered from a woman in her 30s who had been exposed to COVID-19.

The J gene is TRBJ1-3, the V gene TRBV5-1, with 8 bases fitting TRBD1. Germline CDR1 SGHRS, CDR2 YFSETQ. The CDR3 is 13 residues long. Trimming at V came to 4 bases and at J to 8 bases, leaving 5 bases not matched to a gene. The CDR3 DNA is TGCGCCAGCAGCATCGCAGGGGGCGACACCATATATTTT. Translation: CASSIAGGDTIYF.

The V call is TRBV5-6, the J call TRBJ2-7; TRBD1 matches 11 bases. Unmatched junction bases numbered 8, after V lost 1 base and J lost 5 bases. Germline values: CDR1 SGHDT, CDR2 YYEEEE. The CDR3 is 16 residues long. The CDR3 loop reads CASSLIPGQGVHEQYF. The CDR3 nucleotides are TGTGCCAGCAGCTTGATACCGGGACAGGGGGTCCACGAGCAGTACTTC.

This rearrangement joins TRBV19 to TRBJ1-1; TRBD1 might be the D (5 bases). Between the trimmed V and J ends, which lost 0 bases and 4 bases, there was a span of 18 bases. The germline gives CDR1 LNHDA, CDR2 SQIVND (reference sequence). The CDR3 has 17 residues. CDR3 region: CASSIEGVEGEGTEAFF. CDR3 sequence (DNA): TGTGCCAGTAGTATAGAAGGGGTGGAGGGCGAGGGCACTGAAGCTTTCTTT.

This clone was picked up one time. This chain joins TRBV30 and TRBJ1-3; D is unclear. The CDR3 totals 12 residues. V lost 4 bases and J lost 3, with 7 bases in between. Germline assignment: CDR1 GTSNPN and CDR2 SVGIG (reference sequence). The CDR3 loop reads CAWIQNGNTIYF. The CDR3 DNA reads TGTGCCTGGATACAAAATGGAAACACCATATATTTT.

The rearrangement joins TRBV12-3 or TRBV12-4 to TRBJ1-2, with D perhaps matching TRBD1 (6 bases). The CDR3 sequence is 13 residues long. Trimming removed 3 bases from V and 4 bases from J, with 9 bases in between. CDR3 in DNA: TGTGCCAGCAGTTTGAACAGGGTCTATGGCTACACCTTC. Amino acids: CASSLNRVYGYTF.

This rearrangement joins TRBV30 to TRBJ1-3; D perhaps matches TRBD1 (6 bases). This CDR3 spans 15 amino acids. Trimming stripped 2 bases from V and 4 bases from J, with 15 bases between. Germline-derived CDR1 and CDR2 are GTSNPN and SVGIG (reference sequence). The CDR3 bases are TGTGCCTGGAGTCCCACAGGGACCGGGGGAAACACCATATATTTT. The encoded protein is CAWSPTGTGGNTIYF.

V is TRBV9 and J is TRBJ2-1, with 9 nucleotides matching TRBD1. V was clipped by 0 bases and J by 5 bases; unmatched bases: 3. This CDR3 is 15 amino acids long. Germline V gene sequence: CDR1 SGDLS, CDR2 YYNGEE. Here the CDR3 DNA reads TGTGCCAGCAGCGTAGGGACAGGGGCCAACAATGAGCAGTTCTTC. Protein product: CASSVGTGANNEQFF.

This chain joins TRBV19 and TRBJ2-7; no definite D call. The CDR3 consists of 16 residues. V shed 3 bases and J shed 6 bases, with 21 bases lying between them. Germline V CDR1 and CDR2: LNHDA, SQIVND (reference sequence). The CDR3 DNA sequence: TGTGCCAGTAGTATGCGTGGGCTCTCATTCTCCGGCGAGCAGTACTTC. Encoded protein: CASSMRGLSFSGEQYF.

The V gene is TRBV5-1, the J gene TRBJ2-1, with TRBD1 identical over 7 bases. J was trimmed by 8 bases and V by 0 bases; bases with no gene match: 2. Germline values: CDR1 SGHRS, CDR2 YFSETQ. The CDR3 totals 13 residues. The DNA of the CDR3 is TGCGCCAGCAGCTTGGGAGGGGGCGATGAGCAGTTCTTC. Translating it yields CASSLGGGDEQFF.

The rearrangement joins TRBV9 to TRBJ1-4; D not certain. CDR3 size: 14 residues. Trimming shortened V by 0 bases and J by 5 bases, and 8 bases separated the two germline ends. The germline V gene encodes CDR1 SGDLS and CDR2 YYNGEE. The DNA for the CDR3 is TGTGCCAGCAGCGTAGGGTGGGCCAATGAAAAACTGTTTTTT. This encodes CASSVGWANEKLFF.

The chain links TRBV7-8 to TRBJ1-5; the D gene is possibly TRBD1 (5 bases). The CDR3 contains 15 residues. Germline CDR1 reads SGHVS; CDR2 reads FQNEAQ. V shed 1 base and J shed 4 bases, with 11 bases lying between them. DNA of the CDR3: TGTGCCAGCAGCTTAGAACGGCAGGGTAATCAGCCCCAGCATTTT. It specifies CASSLERQGNQPQHF.

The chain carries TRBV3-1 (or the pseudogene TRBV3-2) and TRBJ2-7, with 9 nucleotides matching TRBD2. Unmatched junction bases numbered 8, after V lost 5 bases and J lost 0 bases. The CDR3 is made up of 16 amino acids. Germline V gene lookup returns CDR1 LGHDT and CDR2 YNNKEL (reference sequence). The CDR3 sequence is CASSISSGVRSYEQYF. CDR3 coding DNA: TGTGCCAGCAGCATATCTAGCGGGGTTCGCTCCTACGAGCAGTACTTC.

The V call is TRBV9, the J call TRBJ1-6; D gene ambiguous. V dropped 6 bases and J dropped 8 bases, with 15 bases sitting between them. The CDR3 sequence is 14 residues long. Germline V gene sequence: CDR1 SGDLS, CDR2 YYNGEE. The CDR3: CASTGHESDSPLHF. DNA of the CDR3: TGTGCCAGCACGGGTCACGAGTCTGATTCACCCCTCCACTTT.